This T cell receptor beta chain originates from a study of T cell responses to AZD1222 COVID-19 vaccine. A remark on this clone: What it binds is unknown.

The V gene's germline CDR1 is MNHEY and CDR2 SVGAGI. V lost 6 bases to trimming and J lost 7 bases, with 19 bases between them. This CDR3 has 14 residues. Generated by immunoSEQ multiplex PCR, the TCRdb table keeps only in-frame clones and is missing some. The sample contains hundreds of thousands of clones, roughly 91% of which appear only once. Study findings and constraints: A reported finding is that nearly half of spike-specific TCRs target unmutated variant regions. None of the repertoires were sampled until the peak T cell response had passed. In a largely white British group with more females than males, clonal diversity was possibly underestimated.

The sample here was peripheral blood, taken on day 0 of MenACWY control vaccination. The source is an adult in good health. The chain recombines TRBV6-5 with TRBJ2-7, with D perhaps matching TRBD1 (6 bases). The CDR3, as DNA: TGTGCCAGCAGCACCGGGACATCAGCGTTAGAGCAGTACTTC. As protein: CASSTGTSALEQYF.